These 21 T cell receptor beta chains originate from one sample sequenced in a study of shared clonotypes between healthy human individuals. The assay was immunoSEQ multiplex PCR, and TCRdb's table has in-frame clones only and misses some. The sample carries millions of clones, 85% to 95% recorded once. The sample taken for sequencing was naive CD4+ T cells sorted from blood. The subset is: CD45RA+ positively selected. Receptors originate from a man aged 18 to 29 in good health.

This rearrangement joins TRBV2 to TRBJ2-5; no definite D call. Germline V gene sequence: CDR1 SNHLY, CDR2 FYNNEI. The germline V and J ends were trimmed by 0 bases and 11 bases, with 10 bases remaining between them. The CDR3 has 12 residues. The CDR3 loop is CASSEAQSVQYF. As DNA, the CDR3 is TGTGCCAGCAGTGAAGCGCAAAGCGTTCAGTACTTC.

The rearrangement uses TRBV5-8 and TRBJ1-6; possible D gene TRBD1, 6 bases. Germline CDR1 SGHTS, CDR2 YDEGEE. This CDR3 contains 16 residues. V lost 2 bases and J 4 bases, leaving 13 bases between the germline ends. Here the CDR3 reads CASSFPGGRYNSPLHF. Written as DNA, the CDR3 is TGTGCCAGCAGCTTCCCTGGGGGCAGGTATAATTCACCCCTCCACTTT.

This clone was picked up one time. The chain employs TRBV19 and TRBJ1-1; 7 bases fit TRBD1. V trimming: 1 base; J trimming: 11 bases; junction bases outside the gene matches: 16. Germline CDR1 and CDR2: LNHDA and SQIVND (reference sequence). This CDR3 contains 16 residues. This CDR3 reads CASSIGPTGRSERAFF. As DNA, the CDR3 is TGTGCCAGTAGTATAGGCCCGACAGGGAGGTCTGAGAGGGCTTTCTTT.

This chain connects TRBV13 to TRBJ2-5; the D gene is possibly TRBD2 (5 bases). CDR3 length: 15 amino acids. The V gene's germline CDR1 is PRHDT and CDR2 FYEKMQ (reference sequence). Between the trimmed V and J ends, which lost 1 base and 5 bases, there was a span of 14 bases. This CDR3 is CASSLAWVGGETQYF. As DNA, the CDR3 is TGTGCCAGCAGCTTAGCCTGGGTTGGCGGGGAGACCCAGTACTTC. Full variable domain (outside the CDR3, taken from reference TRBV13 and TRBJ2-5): AAGVIQSPRHLIKEKRETATLKCYPIPRHDTVYWYQQGPGQDPQFLISFYEKMQSDKGSIPDRFSAQQFSDYHSELNMSSLELGDSALYFCASSLAWVGGETQYFGPGTRLLVL.

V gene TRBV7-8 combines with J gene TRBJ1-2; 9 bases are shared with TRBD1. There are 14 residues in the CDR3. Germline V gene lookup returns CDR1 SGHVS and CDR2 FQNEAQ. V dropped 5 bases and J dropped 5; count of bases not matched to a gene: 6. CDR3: CASSVDRGRYGYTF. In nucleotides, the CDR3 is TGTGCCAGCAGCGTGGACAGGGGTCGGTATGGCTACACCTTC.

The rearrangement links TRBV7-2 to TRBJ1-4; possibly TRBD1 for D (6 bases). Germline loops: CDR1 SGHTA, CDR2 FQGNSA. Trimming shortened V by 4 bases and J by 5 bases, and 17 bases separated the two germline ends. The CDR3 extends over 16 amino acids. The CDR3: CASSSAGGTINEKLFF. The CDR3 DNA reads TGTGCCAGCAGCTCAGCCGGCGGGACAATCAATGAAAAACTGTTTTTT. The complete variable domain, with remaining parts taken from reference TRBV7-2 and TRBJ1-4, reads GAGVSQSPSNKVTEKGKDVELRCDPISGHTALYWYRQSLGQGLEFLIYFQGNSAPDKSGLPSDRFSAERTGGSVSTLTIQRTQQEDSAVYLCASSSAGGTINEKLFFGSGTQLSVL.

CDR3 sequence (DNA): TGTGCCAGCACCGGACAGGGGGCAAACCAGCCCCAGCATTTT. Its translation: CASTGQGANQPQHF. V usage is TRBV2 and J usage is TRBJ1-5; 11 bases line up with TRBD1. J gave up 7 bases and V 7 bases, and 6 bases lay outside the gene matches. The CDR3 spans 14 residues. CDR1 and CDR2 (germline): SNHLY, FYNNEI.

The CDR3 reads CASSQDLWGPGYGYTF. The CDR3 DNA reads as TGTGCCAGCAGCCAAGATCTTTGGGGGCCGGGCTATGGCTACACCTTC. The rearrangement uses TRBV4-2 and TRBJ1-2, with D tentatively TRBD1 (6 bases). The V and J ends lost 0 bases and 4 bases respectively, with 15 bases between them. The CDR3 length is 16 residues. In germline, CDR1 is LGHNA, CDR2 YNFKEQ.

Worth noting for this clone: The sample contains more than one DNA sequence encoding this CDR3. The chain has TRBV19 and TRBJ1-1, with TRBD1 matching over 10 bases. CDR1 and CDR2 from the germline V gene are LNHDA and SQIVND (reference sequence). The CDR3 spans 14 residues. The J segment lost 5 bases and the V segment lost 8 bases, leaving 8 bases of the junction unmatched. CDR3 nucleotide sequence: TGTGCCAGTTCCCCCGGACAGGGGGGTACTGAAGCTTTCTTT. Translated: CASSPGQGGTEAFF.

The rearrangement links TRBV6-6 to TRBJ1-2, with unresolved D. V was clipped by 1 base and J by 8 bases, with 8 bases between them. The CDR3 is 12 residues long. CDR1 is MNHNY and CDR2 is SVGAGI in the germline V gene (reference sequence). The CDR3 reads CASSYYGIGYTF. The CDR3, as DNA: TGTGCCAGCAGTTACTACGGGATAGGCTACACCTTC.

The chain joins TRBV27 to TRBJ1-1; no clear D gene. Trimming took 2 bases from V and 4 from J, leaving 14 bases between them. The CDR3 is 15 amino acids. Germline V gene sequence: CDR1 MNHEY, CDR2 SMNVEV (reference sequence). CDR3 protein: CASSLGPVWGTEAFF. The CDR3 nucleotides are TGTGCCAGCAGTTTAGGGCCGGTTTGGGGCACTGAAGCTTTCTTT.

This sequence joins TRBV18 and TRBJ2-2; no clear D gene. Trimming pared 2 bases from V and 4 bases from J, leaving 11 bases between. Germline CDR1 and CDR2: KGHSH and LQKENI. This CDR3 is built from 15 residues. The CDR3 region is CASSPGVGRTGELFF. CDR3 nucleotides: TGTGCCAGCTCACCAGGTGTAGGGCGCACCGGGGAGCTGTTTTTT.

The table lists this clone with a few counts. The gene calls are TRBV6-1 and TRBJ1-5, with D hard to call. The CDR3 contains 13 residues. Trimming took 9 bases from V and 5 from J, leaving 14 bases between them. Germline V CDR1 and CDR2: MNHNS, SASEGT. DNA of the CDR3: TGTGCCAGTAGCAAGGAAATTGATCAGCCCCAGCATTTT. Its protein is CASSKEIDQPQHF.

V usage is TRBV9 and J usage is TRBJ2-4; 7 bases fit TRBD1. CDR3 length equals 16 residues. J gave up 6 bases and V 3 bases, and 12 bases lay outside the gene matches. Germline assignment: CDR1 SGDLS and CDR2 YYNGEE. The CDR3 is CASSGPIGTAVNIQYF. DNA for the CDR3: TGTGCCAGCAGCGGGCCCATCGGGACAGCGGTAAACATTCAGTACTTC.

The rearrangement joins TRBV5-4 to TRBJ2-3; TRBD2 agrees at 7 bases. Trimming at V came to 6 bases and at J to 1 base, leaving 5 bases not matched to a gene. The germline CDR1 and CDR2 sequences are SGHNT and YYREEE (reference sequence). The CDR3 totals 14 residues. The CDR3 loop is CASTWGGGTDTQYF. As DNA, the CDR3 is TGTGCCAGCACCTGGGGAGGGGGCACAGATACGCAGTATTTT.

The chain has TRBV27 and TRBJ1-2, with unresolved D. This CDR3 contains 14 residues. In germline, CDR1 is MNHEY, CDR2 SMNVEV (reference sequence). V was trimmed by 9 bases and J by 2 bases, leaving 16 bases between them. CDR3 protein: CASTPREGNYGYTF. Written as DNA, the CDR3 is TGTGCCAGTACCCCAAGGGAGGGCAACTATGGCTACACCTTC.

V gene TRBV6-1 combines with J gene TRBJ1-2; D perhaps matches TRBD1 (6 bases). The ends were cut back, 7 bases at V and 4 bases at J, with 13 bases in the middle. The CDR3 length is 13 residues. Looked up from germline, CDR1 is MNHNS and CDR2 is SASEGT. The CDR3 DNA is TGTGCCAGCACGGGGGCGCCGGGCTATGGCTACACCTTC. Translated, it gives CASTGAPGYGYTF.

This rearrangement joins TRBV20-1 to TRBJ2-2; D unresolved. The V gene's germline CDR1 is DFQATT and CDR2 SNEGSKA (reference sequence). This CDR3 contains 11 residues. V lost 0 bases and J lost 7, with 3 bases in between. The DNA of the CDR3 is TGCAGTGCTAGAGATTTCGGGGAGCTGTTTTTT. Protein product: CSARDFGELFF.

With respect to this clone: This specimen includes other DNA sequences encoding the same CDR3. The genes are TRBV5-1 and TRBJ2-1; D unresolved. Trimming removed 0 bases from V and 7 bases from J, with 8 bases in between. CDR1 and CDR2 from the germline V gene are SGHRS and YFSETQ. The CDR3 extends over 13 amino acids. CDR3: CASSLAQNNEQFF. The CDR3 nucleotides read TGCGCCAGCAGCTTGGCTCAAAATAATGAGCAGTTCTTC.

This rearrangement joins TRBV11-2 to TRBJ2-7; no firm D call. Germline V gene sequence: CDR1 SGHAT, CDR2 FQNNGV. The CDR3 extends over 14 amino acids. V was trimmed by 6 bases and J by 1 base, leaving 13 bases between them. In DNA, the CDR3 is TGTGCCAGCAGACGCTCGGGCGGATCCTACGAGCAGTACTTC. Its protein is CASRRSGGSYEQYF.

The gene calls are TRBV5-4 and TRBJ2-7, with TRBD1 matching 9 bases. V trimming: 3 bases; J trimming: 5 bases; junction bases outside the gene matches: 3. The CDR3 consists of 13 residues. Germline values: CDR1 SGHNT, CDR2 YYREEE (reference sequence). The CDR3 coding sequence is TGTGCCAGCAGCTGGGACAGGGACCACGAGCAGTACTTC. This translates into CASSWDRDHEQYF.